These 13 T cell receptor beta chains originate from one sample sequenced in a study of blood T cell repertoires in COVID-19. This table comes from immunoSEQ multiplex PCR, and its TCRdb copy is limited to in-frame clones, with some not included. This table holds 350,000 to 400,000 clones, 88% found once. Material for sequencing was PBMCs or T cells enriched from blood (not recorded which). These TCRs come from a woman younger than 35 who had recovered from COVID-19.

This sequence joins TRBV9 and TRBJ1-2; D remains unclear. CDR3 size: 14 residues. Germline V gene sequence: CDR1 SGDLS, CDR2 YYNGEE. Trimming shortened V by 4 bases and J by 6 bases, and 16 bases separated the two germline ends. The CDR3 sequence: CASSYAEVSDGYTF. In DNA form, the CDR3 reads TGTGCCAGCAGCTACGCGGAGGTCAGTGATGGCTACACCTTC.

The J gene is TRBJ1-4, the V gene TRBV29-1; D is possibly TRBD1 (5 bases). Germline CDR1 reads SQVTM; CDR2 reads ANQGSEA. V lost 6 bases and J lost 13, with 21 bases in between. The CDR3 is made up of 13 amino acids. The CDR3 region has the DNA TGCAGCGTACTTGGGACCGCGGGAGGAGTACTGTTTTTT. This encodes CSVLGTAGGVLFF.

Written as DNA, the CDR3 is TGTGCCAGCAGTTACTCGATAGAGGGCCACTATGGCTACACCTTC. Translating gives CASSYSIEGHYGYTF. The chain has TRBV6-5 and TRBJ1-2; D gene unclear. Germline V gives CDR1 MNHEY, CDR2 SVGAGI. The V gene lost 0 bases and the J gene lost 3 bases, with 11 bases spanning the gap. This CDR3 is built from 15 residues.

CDR3 in amino acids: CAARRGGADTQYF. For the CDR3, the DNA is TGTGCTGCCAGGCGGGGGGGAGCAGATACGCAGTATTTT. V and J are TRBV5-4 and TRBJ2-3, with TRBD2 matching over 9 bases. The germline CDR1 and CDR2 sequences are SGHNT and YYREEE (reference sequence). There are 13 residues in the CDR3.

This clone appeared a single time. The CDR3 sequence: CASDPFGAGELFF. As DNA, the CDR3 is TGTGCTAGTGATCCGTTCGGTGCCGGGGAGCTGTTTTTT. J is TRBJ2-2 and V is TRBV12-5, with no clear D. This CDR3 has 13 residues. CDR1 LGHNT and CDR2 FRNRAP come from the germline V gene. Trimming cost V 7 bases and J 6 bases, with 12 bases left between them.

This clone was detected once. The chain combines TRBV6-1 with TRBJ2-1; D perhaps matches TRBD1 (6 bases). The CDR3 consists of 18 residues. Germline V gene sequence: CDR1 MNHNS, CDR2 SASEGT. V lost 4 bases and J 0 bases, leaving 19 bases between the germline ends. The DNA of the CDR3 is TGTGCCAGCAGTGGGGACCCGGGACAATGGCTCTCCTACAATGAGCAGTTCTTC. Protein sequence: CASSGDPGQWLSYNEQFF.

The genes are TRBV5-8 and TRBJ2-7, with 8 nucleotides matching TRBD1. The trim removed 3 bases at V and 2 bases at J, leaving 13 bases unmatched. Germline loops: CDR1 SGHTS, CDR2 YDEGEE. This CDR3 contains 17 residues. The CDR3 region has the DNA TGTGCCAGCAGCTCTTCCGGTTCCAGGGGGCGTACCTACGAGCAGTACTTC. Translation gives CASSSSGSRGRTYEQYF.

In DNA form, the CDR3 reads TGTGCCAGCAGCGTAGGACGGCGCGGGGGGGTCAGTTACAATGAGCAGTTCTTC. Translating it yields CASSVGRRGGVSYNEQFF. The rearrangement joins TRBV9 to TRBJ2-1; TRBD2 matches 9 bases. V was pared by 0 bases and J by 4 bases, with 11 bases of the junction left unmatched. The germline V gene encodes CDR1 SGDLS and CDR2 YYNGEE. CDR3 length equals 18 residues.

A remark on this clone: The same CDR3 arises from other DNA sequences in this sample as well. The chain has TRBV5-1 and TRBJ1-1; a weak D match, TRBD1 (5 bases). Germline V gene data show CDR1 as SGHRS and CDR2 as YFSETQ. The CDR3 covers 14 residues. Trimming shortened V by 0 bases and J by 1 base, and 7 bases separated the two germline ends. CDR3: CASSLVGGNTEAFF. CDR3 nucleotide sequence: TGCGCCAGCAGCTTGGTCGGGGGGAACACTGAAGCTTTCTTT.

This chain connects TRBV29-1 to TRBJ2-1, with a possible D match to TRBD1 (6 bases). V was cut by 7 bases and J by 8 bases, with 15 bases left in between. Germline CDR1 SQVTM, CDR2 ANQGSEA. This CDR3 contains 12 residues. The chain's CDR3 is CSGRVEGDEQFF. The CDR3 DNA reads TGCAGCGGCAGGGTTGAGGGGGATGAGCAGTTCTTC.

This CDR3 reads CATSDPLTSGGAPGELFF. The CDR3 DNA reads as TGTGCCACCAGTGATCCACTGACTAGCGGGGGGGCCCCCGGGGAGCTGTTTTTT. The chain employs TRBV24-1 and TRBJ2-2, with 14 bases matching TRBD2. Germline V gives CDR1 KGHDR, CDR2 SFDVKD. The V segment lost 3 bases and the J segment 6 bases; nucleotides outside the gene matches: 8. The CDR3 contains 18 residues.

This clone was observed once. V gene TRBV9 combines with J gene TRBJ1-1; tentative D call: TRBD1 (6 bases). Trimming stripped 4 bases from V and 4 bases from J, with 14 bases between. The CDR3 is made up of 14 amino acids. Germline CDR1 SGDLS, CDR2 YYNGEE. CDR3 sequence (DNA): TGTGCCAGCAGCCCTGGGGGCGACGGCACTGAAGCTTTCTTT. It is translated as CASSPGGDGTEAFF.

This chain uses TRBV30 with TRBJ1-2; TRBD1 agrees at 7 bases. V gave up 6 bases and J gave up 3 bases; unmatched junction bases: 10. The CDR3 sequence is 14 residues long. The V gene's germline CDR1 is GTSNPN and CDR2 SVGIG (reference sequence). The CDR3 spells CACHRGTLDYGYTF. The CDR3 nucleotides read TGTGCCTGCCACAGGGGTACATTGGACTATGGCTACACCTTC.